A single T cell receptor (beta chain) is shown here with its context. The sample comes from a study of shared clonotypes between healthy human individuals. Repertoires were generated with immunoSEQ multiplex PCR, while TCRdb's copy carries only in-frame clones and drops some. The table lists approximately 530,000 clones, approximately 95% of them singletons. The ends were cut back, 3 bases at V and 4 bases at J, with 12 bases in the middle. CDR1 is MDHEN and CDR2 is SYDVKM in the germline V gene. This CDR3 has 15 residues. Sequencing input: naive CD4+ T cells sorted from blood. Subset reported: CD45RA+ positively selected. The clonotype originates from a woman aged 25 to 45 in good health. V and J are TRBV28 and TRBJ1-4; D possibly corresponds to TRBD1 (5 bases). CDR3 nucleotides: TGTGCCAGCAGTTTGGGGCCAGCACTTAATGAAAAACTGTTTTTT. Encoded protein: CASSLGPALNEKLFF. The variable domain in full, with the rest retrieved from reference TRBV28 and TRBJ1-4, is DVKVTQSSRYLVKRTGEKVFLECVQDMDHENMFWYRQDPGLGLRLIYFSYDVKMKEKGDIPEGYSVSREKKERFSLILESASTNQTSMYLCASSLGPALNEKLFFGSGTQLSVL.